The present T cell receptor beta chain was sequenced within a study of blood T cell repertoires in COVID-19. Assay used: immunoSEQ multiplex PCR; TCRdb lists only in-frame clones, some missing. The sample lists fewer than 350,000 clones; roughly 90% were seen once. The CDR3 totals 15 residues. The V end lost 4 bases, the J end lost 1 base, and 14 bases lay between the germline ends. CDR1 and CDR2 from the germline V gene are SGHDT and YYEEEE. This receptor was obtained from a man in his sixties who had recovered from COVID-19. V usage is TRBV5-6 and J usage is TRBJ1-1; possibly TRBD1 for D (6 bases). The specimen sequenced was PBMCs or T cells enriched from blood (not recorded which). This CDR3 is CASSLRTAANTEAFF. CDR3 DNA sequence: TGTGCCAGCAGCCTAAGGACAGCAGCGAACACTGAAGCTTTCTTT.